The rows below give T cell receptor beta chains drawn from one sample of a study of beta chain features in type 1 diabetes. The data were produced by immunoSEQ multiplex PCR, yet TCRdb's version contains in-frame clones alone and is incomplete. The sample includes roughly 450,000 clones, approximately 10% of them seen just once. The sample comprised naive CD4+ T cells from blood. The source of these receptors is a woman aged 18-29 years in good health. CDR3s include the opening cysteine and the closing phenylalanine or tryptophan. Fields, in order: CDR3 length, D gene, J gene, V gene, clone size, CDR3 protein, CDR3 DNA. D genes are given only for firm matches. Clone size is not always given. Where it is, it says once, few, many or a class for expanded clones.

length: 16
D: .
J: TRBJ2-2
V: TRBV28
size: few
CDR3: CASGEQGPHNTGELFF
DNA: TGTGCCAGCGGGGAACAGGGTCCGCATAACACCGGGGAGCTGTTTTTT

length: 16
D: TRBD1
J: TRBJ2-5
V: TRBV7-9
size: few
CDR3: CASSHDRGRYGETQYF
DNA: TGTGCCAGCAGCCACGACAGGGGGCGATACGGGGAGACCCAGTACTTC

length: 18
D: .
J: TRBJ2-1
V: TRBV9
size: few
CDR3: CASSVGASAGSSYNEQFF
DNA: TGTGCCAGCAGCGTAGGGGCTAGCGCCGGGAGCTCCTACAATGAGCAGTTCTTC

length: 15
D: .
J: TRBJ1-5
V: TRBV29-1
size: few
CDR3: CSALKRTGRNQPQHF
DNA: TGCAGCGCCCTAAAGAGGACGGGGAGAAATCAGCCCCAGCATTTT

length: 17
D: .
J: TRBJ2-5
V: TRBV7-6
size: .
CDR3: CASSFRLSRESRETQYF
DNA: TGTGCCAGCAGCTTCAGGTTGTCCAGGGAGTCCCGGGAGACCCAGTACTTC

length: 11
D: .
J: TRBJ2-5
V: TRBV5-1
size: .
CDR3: CASSYQETQYF
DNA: TGCGCCAGCAGCTACCAAGAGACCCAGTACTTC

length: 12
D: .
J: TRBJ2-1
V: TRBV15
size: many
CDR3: CATSRDRNEQFF
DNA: TGTGCCACCAGCAGAGATAGGAATGAGCAGTTCTTC

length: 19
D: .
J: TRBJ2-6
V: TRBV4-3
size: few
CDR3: CASSQEGKGAPSGANVLTF
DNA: TGCGCCAGCAGCCAAGAAGGGAAAGGGGCCCCCTCTGGGGCCAACGTCCTGACTTTC

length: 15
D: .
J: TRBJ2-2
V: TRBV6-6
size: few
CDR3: CASSTGWTNTGELFF
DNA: TGTGCCAGTTCAACCGGGTGGACTAACACCGGGGAGCTGTTTTTT

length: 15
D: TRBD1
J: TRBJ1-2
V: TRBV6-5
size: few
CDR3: CASSYSPGGSSGYTF
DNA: TGTGCCAGCAGTTACTCCCCAGGGGGCTCGAGCGGCTACACCTTC

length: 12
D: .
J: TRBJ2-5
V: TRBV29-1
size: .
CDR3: CSVSGNQETQYF
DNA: TGCAGCGTCTCGGGTAACCAAGAGACCCAGTACTTC

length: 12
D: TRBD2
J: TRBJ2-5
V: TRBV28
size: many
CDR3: CASGTIQETQYF
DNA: TGTGCCAGCGGGACTATTCAAGAGACCCAGTACTTC

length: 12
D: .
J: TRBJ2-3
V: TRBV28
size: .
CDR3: CASSFRQGVPYF
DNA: TGTGCCAGCAGTTTTCGGCAGGGCGTCCCGTATTTT

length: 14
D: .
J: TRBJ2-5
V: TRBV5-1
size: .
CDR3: CASSFPDNQETQYF
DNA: TGCGCCAGCAGCTTTCCTGACAACCAAGAGACCCAGTACTTC

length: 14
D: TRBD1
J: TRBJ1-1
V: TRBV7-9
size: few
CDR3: CASSPGQLNTEAFF
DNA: TGTGCCAGCAGCCCGGGACAGCTGAACACTGAAGCTTTCTTT

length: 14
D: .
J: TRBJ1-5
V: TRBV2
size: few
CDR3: CASQWVVGNQPQHF
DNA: TGTGCCAGCCAATGGGTTGTTGGCAATCAGCCCCAGCATTTT

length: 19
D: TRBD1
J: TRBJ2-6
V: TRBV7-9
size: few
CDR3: CASSSIPGQPYSGANVLTF
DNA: TGTGCCAGCAGCTCCATCCCGGGACAGCCTTACTCTGGGGCCAACGTCCTGACTTTC

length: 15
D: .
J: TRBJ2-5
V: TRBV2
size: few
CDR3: CAITTTHRDQETQYF
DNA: TGTGCCATCACGACCACACACAGGGACCAAGAGACCCAGTACTTC

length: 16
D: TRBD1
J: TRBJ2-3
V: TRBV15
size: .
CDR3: CATSAPGQESTDTQYF
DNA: TGTGCCACCAGCGCCCCGGGACAGGAGAGCACAGATACGCAGTATTTT

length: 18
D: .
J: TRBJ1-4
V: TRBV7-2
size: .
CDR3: CASSLIGRTALDNEKLFF
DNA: TGTGCCAGCAGCTTAATCGGGCGGACAGCGTTAGACAATGAAAAACTGTTTTTT

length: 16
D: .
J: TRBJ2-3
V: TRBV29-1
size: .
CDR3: CSVDFLGLGSTDTQYF
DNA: TGCAGCGTTGATTTTTTGGGGTTGGGGTCGACAGATACGCAGTATTTT

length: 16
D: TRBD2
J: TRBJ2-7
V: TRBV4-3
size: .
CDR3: CARSQGSAGAAYEQYF
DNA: TGCGCCCGCAGCCAAGGGTCGGCGGGAGCAGCCTACGAGCAGTACTTC

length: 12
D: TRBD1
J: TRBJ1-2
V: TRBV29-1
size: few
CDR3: CSGLTGSSFYTF
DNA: TGCAGCGGATTGACAGGGTCCTCCTTCTACACCTTC